The clone carrying this T cell receptor beta chain was counted once. Its antigen is still unknown. The germline V gene has CDR1 SGHTA and CDR2 FQGNSA. V was clipped by 5 bases and J by 5 bases, with 12 bases between them. The CDR3 totals 14 residues. This sample is part of a study of CD4 T cells in relation to SARS-CoV-2 and coronaviruses. General observations from the study: Monoreactive clones expanded significantly more to SARS-CoV-2 than crossreactive clones did.

CD4+ T cells from unexposed donors were obtained before the COVID-19 pandemic (2011-2018). After more than eight days of culture, CD4+ T cells were isolated. Unexposed-donor CD4+ T cells were probed with SARS-CoV-2 S/N and four cold-coronavirus spikes, cells permitting. The data were produced by immunoSEQ multiplex PCR, yet TCRdb's version contains in-frame clones alone and is incomplete. The table shows roughly 16,000 clones, with around 82% occurring only once. The TCR was taken from a human donor in good health. This chain links TRBV7-2 with TRBJ2-2, with D possibly TRBD1 on 7 matching bases. The specimen sequenced was CD4+ T cells from PBMCs, cultured in vitro. This chain's CDR3 is CASSPRGVTGELFF. The CDR3 DNA reads TGTGCCAGCAGCCCCAGGGGGGTAACCGGGGAGCTGTTTTTT.